Each of the 14 T cell receptor beta chains below was sequenced from the same sample in a study of PD-1 blockade in classical Hodgkin lymphoma (TCRdb year 2020). The library was built by means of the immunoSEQ multiplex PCR assay. Imported from immuneACCESS, the table was reduced by TCRdb to in-frame sequences with V and J called. These copies leave out some clones; in studies compared against another copy, an unresolved V gene accounts for under half, and the cause of the remainder is not known. The sample table lists under 30,000 clones, roughly 76% of them with a count of one. 13% to 15% of the sample comes from the top ten. The time point tag for this specimen amounts to: cycle 2 day 1 (C2D1) of nivolumab. Relapse after autologous stem cell transplantation had occurred in all trial patients, and cohorts A, B and C were distinguished by prior brentuximab vedotin exposure. The source was peripheral blood mononuclear cells (PBMCs), collected before the second cycle of nivolumab. Receptors originate from a human donor with classical Hodgkin lymphoma.

This chain joins TRBV4-1 and TRBJ1-5, with 9 bases identical to TRBD1. V lost 1 base, J lost 6 bases, and 4 bases stayed unmatched. Germline CDR1 reads MGHRA; CDR2 reads YSYEKL. CDR3 size: 15 residues. CDR3 in DNA: TGCGCCAGCAGCCAAGGGGACAGGGACGGTCAGCCCCAGCATTTT. Translation: CASSQGDRDGQPQHF.

This clone was detected many times. The chain carries TRBV5-1 and TRBJ1-6, with a tentative D call TRBD1 (5 bases). V was trimmed by 4 bases and J by 0 bases, leaving 17 bases between them. The CDR3 contains 18 residues. CDR1 and CDR2 (germline): SGHRS, YFSETQ. CDR3 amino acids: CASSISGTASSYNSPLHF. CDR3 DNA: TGCGCCAGCAGCATATCCGGGACGGCGAGCTCCTATAATTCACCCCTCCACTTT.

The gene calls are TRBV7-6 and TRBJ1-1; D not certain. The CDR3 totals 12 residues. CDR1 and CDR2 (germline): SGHVS, FNYEAQ. The ends were cut back, 5 bases at V and 6 bases at J, with 10 bases in the middle. CDR3: CASSQEEAEAFF. The CDR3 DNA reads as TGTGCCAGCAGCCAAGAGGAGGCTGAAGCTTTCTTT.

The chain is built from TRBV28 and TRBJ2-5; D gene ambiguous. The CDR3 is 13 amino acids. CDR1 and CDR2 (germline): MDHEN, SYDVKM. The V and J ends lost 6 bases and 2 bases respectively, with 10 bases between them. CDR3 sequence reads: CASRSWDQETQYF. The CDR3 bases are TGTGCCAGCAGATCTTGGGATCAAGAGACCCAGTACTTC.

This clone appeared once. The chain recombines TRBV2 with TRBJ2-6; TRBD1 is a possible D gene (5 bases). CDR1 is SNHLY, CDR2 FYNNEI, per germline. The CDR3 runs 15 residues. V lost 1 base, J lost 4 bases, and 8 bases lay in between. CDR3 nucleotides: TGTGCCAGCAGTGAAGAGGGGTTCGGGGCCAACGTCCTGACTTTC. Amino acids: CASSEEGFGANVLTF.

The rearrangement uses TRBV15 and TRBJ2-1; D is possibly TRBD1 (6 bases). Germline lookup yields CDR1 LNHNV and CDR2 YYDKDF (reference sequence). The CDR3 spans 14 residues. Trimming shortened V by 9 bases and J by 4 bases, and 16 bases separated the two germline ends. The CDR3 spells CATGELQGYNEQFF. The CDR3 nucleotides are TGTGCCACAGGAGAGCTCCAGGGGTACAATGAGCAGTTCTTC.

The genes are TRBV6-4 and TRBJ1-5; 12 bases match TRBD1. Germline CDR1 reads MRHNA; CDR2 reads SNTAGT. V gave up 1 base and J gave up 2 bases; unmatched junction bases: 9. The CDR3 runs 19 residues. CDR3 sequence: CASSDYRDRGPQGNQPQHF. The CDR3 nucleotides read TGTGCCAGCAGTGACTACCGGGACAGGGGGCCCCAAGGCAATCAGCCCCAGCATTTT.

Only a few counts were recorded for this clone. The rearrangement joins TRBV6-6 to TRBJ1-2; the D is unclear. Trimming stripped 7 bases from V and 4 bases from J, with 7 bases between. CDR3 length: 11 residues. Germline V lookup: CDR1 MNHNY, CDR2 SVGAGI (reference sequence). DNA for the CDR3: TGTGCCAGCATGGCGGGCTATGGCTACACCTTC. Its protein product is CASMAGYGYTF.

This clone was detected a few times. V gene TRBV28 combines with J gene TRBJ1-2; D remains unclear. V lost 3 bases and J lost 7, with 9 bases in between. This CDR3 contains 12 residues. Germline CDR1 is MDHEN and CDR2 is SYDVKM. The CDR3 spells CASSFGGIGYTF. For the CDR3, the DNA is TGTGCCAGCAGTTTCGGAGGCATTGGCTACACCTTC.

CDR3 DNA: TGTGCCAGCAGTGAGAAGGCCAGGGGGGGTTATGGCTACACCTTC. The encoded protein is CASSEKARGGYGYTF. The chain carries TRBV2 and TRBJ1-2, with 7 bases that match TRBD1. The length of the CDR3 is 15 residues. Germline-derived CDR1 and CDR2 are SNHLY and FYNNEI. Trimming removed 3 bases from V and 5 bases from J; junction bases left unmatched: 9.

The rearrangement uses TRBV7-9 and TRBJ1-2; the match to TRBD1 covers 8 bases. With 1 base clipped from V and 7 bases from J, the junction kept 8 bases outside the gene matches. Looked up from germline, CDR1 is SEHNR and CDR2 is FQNEAQ (reference sequence). The CDR3 has 15 amino acids. The DNA for the CDR3 is TGTGCCAGCAGCTTAGAGGGGGGGACAGGAGGTGGCTACACCTTC. It is translated as CASSLEGGTGGGYTF.

This clone was picked up a small number of times. The same CDR3 can be traced to other DNA sequences in this sample. This chain uses TRBV28 with TRBJ1-3; no firm D call. V shed 2 bases and J shed 0 bases, with 8 bases lying between them. Germline V CDR1 and CDR2: MDHEN, SYDVKM. This CDR3 is built from 15 residues. DNA for the CDR3: TGTGCCAGCAGTTTAAGACTGGGCTCTGGAAACACCATATATTTT. This sequence encodes CASSLRLGSGNTIYF.

This sequence joins TRBV7-9 and TRBJ2-7; 7 nucleotides line up with TRBD1. The CDR3 sequence is 16 residues long. Trimming at V came to 5 bases and at J to 6 bases, leaving 16 bases not matched to a gene. CDR1 is SEHNR, CDR2 FQNEAQ, per germline (reference sequence). The CDR3 DNA follows: TGTGCCAGCAGCCCCGACCGGGGACAGAGTAGGGGCGAGCAGTACTTC. This sequence encodes CASSPDRGQSRGEQYF.

The chain has TRBV19 and TRBJ1-4; tentatively, D is TRBD1 (5 bases). This CDR3 has 15 amino acids. Trimming pared 5 bases from V and 3 bases from J, leaving 13 bases between. Germline CDR1 LNHDA, CDR2 SQIVND (reference sequence). The DNA for the CDR3 is TGTGCCAGTAGTCCTGGAGGGGCGCCTAATGAAAAACTGTTTTTT. Translated: CASSPGGAPNEKLFF.